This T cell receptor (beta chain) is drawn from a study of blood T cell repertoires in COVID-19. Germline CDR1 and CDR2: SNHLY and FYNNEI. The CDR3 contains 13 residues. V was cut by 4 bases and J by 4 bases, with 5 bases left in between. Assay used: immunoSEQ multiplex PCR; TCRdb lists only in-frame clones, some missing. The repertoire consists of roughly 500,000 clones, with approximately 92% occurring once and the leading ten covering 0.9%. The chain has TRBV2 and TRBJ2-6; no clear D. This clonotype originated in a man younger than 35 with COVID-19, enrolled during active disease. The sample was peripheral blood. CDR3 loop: CASSASGANVLTF. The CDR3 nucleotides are TGTGCCAGCAGTGCCTCCGGGGCCAACGTCCTGACTTTC.